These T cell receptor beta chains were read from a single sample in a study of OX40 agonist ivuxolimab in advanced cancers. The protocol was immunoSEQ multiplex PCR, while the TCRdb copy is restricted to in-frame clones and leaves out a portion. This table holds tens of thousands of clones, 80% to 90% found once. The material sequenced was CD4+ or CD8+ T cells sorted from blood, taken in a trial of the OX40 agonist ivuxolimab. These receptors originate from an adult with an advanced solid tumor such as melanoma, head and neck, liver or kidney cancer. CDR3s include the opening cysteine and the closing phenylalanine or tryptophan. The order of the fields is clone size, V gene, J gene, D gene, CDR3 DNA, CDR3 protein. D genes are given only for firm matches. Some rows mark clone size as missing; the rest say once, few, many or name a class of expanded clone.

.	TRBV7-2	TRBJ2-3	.	TGTGCCAGCAGCTTAGCCCCGATAAAGACAGATACGCAGTATTTT	CASSLAPIKTDTQYF
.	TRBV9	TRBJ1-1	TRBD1	TGTGCCAGCAGCGGAGGGGGCGAAGCTGAAGCTTTCTTT	CASSGGGEAEAFF
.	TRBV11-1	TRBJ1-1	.	TGTGCCAGCAGCTTAGGAACAGGTAGGTGGATGAACACTGAAGCTTTCTTT	CASSLGTGRWMNTEAFF
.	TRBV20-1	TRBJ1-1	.	TGCAGTGCTCTACCCGGAACTGAAGCTTTCTTT	CSALPGTEAFF
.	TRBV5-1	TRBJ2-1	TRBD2	TGCGCCAGCAGCCCCGGGACTAGCGGTAACAATGAGCAGTTCTTC	CASSPGTSGNNEQFF
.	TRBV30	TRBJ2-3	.	TGTGCCTGGAGTGTCAGCTATTACACAGATACGCAGTATTTT	CAWSVSYYTDTQYF
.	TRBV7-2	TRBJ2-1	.	TGTGCCAGCAGCCCCGACAATGAGCAGTTCTTC	CASSPDNEQFF
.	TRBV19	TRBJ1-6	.	TGTGCCAGTAGTATCGGTCAGGGAGGTTCACCCCTCCACTTT	CASSIGQGGSPLHF
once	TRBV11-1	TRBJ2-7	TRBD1	TGTGCCAGCAGCCCAGGCTCAGGGGGTTCCTACGAGCAGTACTTC	CASSPGSGGSYEQYF
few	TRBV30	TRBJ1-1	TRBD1	TGTGCCTGGAGTACGGACAGGATAGAAGCTTTCTTT	CAWSTDRIEAFF
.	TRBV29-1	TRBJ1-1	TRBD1	TGCAGCGCTGGACAGGGGAACACTGAAGCTTTCTTT	CSAGQGNTEAFF
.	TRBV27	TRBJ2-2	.	TGTGCCAGCAGTCACCGGACAGAAATAAGGGCCGGGGAGCTGTTTTTT	CASSHRTEIRAGELFF
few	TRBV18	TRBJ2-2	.	TGTGCCAGCTCTCCAAACACCGGGGAGCTGTTTTTT	CASSPNTGELFF
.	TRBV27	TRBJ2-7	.	TGTGCCAGCAGTTTAAAGGGAGGGGGCTCCTACGAGCAGTACTTC	CASSLKGGGSYEQYF
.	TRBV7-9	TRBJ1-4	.	TGTGCCAGCAGCTTAGTAGGGGGTGAAAAACTGTTTTTT	CASSLVGGEKLFF
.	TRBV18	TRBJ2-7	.	TGTGCCAGCTCACCATCGGACGAGCAGTACTTC	CASSPSDEQYF
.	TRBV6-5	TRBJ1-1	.	TGTGCCAGCAGTTTACATGACCAGGTCGCTGAAGCTTTCTTT	CASSLHDQVAEAFF
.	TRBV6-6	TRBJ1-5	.	TGTGCCAGCAGTTCGGCTTTCCCCAATCAGCCCCAGCATTTT	CASSSAFPNQPQHF
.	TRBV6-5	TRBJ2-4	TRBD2	TGTGCCAGCAGTTCCTTAGGACTAGCGGGGAGGAACATTCAGTACTTC	CASSSLGLAGRNIQYF
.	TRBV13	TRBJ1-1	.	TGTGCCAGCAGCCCCTCGGGGGGGACAACTGAAGCTTTCTTT	CASSPSGGTTEAFF
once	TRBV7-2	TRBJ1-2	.	TGTGCCAGCAGCTTTAGGACAAGTCCCTCTCTCGACACCTTC	CASSFRTSPSLDTF
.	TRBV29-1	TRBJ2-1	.	TGCAGCGTCGAACAGGGCGCTTCGGGTGAGCAGTTCTTC	CSVEQGASGEQFF
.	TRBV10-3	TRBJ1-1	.	TGTGCCATCGCTGAGGGAGACACTGAAGCTTTCTTT	CAIAEGDTEAFF
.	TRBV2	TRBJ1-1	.	TGTGCCAGCAGTGAAAGCGGGACACCGGGGGCTGAAGCTTTCTTT	CASSESGTPGAEAFF
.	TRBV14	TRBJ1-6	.	TGTGCCAGCAGCCAAAAGTCCAGGGTGTTCTGGAATTCACCCCTCCACTTT	CASSQKSRVFWNSPLHF
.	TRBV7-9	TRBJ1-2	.	TGTGCCAGCATGACTAACTATGGCTACACCTTC	CASMTNYGYTF
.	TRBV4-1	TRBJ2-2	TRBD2	TGCGCCAGCAGCCTGGGACTAGCGGGACATATCACCGGGGAGCTGTTTTTT	CASSLGLAGHITGELFF
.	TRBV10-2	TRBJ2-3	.	TGCGCCAGCATGGGGAGGGGGGACCGGAGGGATACGCAGTATTTT	CASMGRGDRRDTQYF
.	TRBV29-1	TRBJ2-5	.	TGCAGCGTTGAAGCGGCCAGCGACCAAGAGACCCAGTACTTC	CSVEAASDQETQYF
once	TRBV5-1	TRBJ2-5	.	TGCGCCTCGGACCAAGGGGGAGAGACCCAGTACTTC	CASDQGGETQYF
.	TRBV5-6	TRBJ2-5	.	TGTGCCAGCAGCTTGGTGGGGCAGGGAGAGACCCAGTACTTC	CASSLVGQGETQYF
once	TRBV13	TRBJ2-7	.	TGTGCCAGCAGCTTAGAGGGCTACGAGCAGTACTTC	CASSLEGYEQYF
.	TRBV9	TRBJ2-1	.	TGTGCCAGCAGCGATAACAGGGCTGTTGAGCAGTTCTTC	CASSDNRAVEQFF
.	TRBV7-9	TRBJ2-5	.	TGTGCCAGCAGCTTAAAAGAGACCCAGTACTTC	CASSLKETQYF
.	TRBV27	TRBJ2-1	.	TGTGCCAGCAGTTTGAGGGGCGCCTACAATGAGCAGTTCTTC	CASSLRGAYNEQFF
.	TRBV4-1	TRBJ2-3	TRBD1	TGCGCCAGCAGCTCTCCTTTAGGGACAGGGGACACAGATACGCAGTATTTT	CASSSPLGTGDTDTQYF
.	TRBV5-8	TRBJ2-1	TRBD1	TGTGCCAGCAGCCCGGACAGGGGGTTTGAGGCCTACAATGAGCAGTTCTTC	CASSPDRGFEAYNEQFF
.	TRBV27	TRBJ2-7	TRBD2	TGTGCCAGCAAGGCGGGAGGTCACTACGAGCAGTACTTC	CASKAGGHYEQYF
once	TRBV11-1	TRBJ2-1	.	TGTGCCAGCAGCCTCCCCGAACGGGAAGACAATGAGCAGTTCTTC	CASSLPEREDNEQFF
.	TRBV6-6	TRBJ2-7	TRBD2	TGTGCCAGCAGCCAACCGGGACTAGGGATGTACGAGCAGTACTTC	CASSQPGLGMYEQYF
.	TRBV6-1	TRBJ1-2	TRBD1	TGTGCCACAGTTACAGGGGGCAACTATGGCTACACCTTC	CATVTGGNYGYTF
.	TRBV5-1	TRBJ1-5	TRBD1	TGCGCCAGCAGCTTGCTGGGACAGGACAATCAGCCCCAGCATTTT	CASSLLGQDNQPQHF
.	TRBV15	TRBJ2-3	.	TGTGCCACCAGCTTTAGGGTTAGCACAGATACGCAGTATTTT	CATSFRVSTDTQYF
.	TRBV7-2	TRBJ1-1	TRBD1	TGTGCCAGCAGCCGACCTAGTTACAGGGGGACTGAAGCTTTCTTT	CASSRPSYRGTEAFF
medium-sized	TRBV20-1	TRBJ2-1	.	TGCAGTGCTTCGGTAGGCGAGCAGTTCTTC	CSASVGEQFF
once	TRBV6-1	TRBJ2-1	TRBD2	TGTGCCAGCAGACTAGCGGGAGTCCATGAGCAGTTCTTC	CASRLAGVHEQFF
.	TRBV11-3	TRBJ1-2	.	TGTGCCAGCAGTCTAAGTCCGGACAGCTACTATGGCTACACCTTC	CASSLSPDSYYGYTF
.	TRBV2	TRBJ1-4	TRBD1	TGTGCCAGCAGTGTTGAGGGGGCGCTCGGAGAAAAACTGTTTTTT	CASSVEGALGEKLFF
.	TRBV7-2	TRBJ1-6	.	TGTGCCAGCCGGCCCGCTTTTGGTTCCTATAATTCACCCCTCCACTTT	CASRPAFGSYNSPLHF
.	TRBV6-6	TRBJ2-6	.	TGTGCCAGCAGTTACCGACACGGGGCCGGGGCCAACGTCCTGACTTTC	CASSYRHGAGANVLTF
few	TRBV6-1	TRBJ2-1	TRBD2	TGTGCCAGCACTTCGACTAGCGACTACAATGAGCAGTTCTTC	CASTSTSDYNEQFF